These T cell receptor beta chains were read from a single sample in a study of circulating and synovial CD4+ cells in juvenile arthritis. TCRdb's table, derived via immunoSEQ multiplex PCR, lists solely in-frame clones and lacks some. The data contain 25,000 to 35,000 clones, just under 95% of them singletons. Specimen: CD4+ T cells from blood. These receptors were collected from a human donor with juvenile idiopathic arthritis. Each CDR3 is given with its conserved first and last residue. The order of the fields is clone size, V gene, D gene, J gene, CDR3 protein, CDR3 DNA. The D gene is left open where the match is weak. The listing skips clone size in some rows; elsewhere it reads once, few, many or a size class.

clone size: -; V gene: TRBV2; D gene: -; J gene: TRBJ1-1; CDR3 protein: CASSFRILMNTEAFF; CDR3 DNA: TGTGCCAGCAGTTTTAGGATACTAATGAACACTGAAGCTTTCTTT
clone size: once; V gene: TRBV10-3; D gene: -; J gene: TRBJ2-7; CDR3 protein: CAVAGFNSYEQYF; CDR3 DNA: TGTGCCGTCGCGGGGTTTAATTCCTACGAGCAGTACTTC
clone size: -; V gene: TRBV9; D gene: TRBD1; J gene: TRBJ1-1; CDR3 protein: CASSATGVGTEAFF; CDR3 DNA: TGTGCCAGCAGCGCCACAGGGGTGGGCACTGAAGCTTTCTTT
clone size: once; V gene: TRBV7-3; D gene: -; J gene: TRBJ2-2; CDR3 protein: CASSQGSGELFF; CDR3 DNA: TGTGCCAGCTCCCAGGGGTCCGGGGAGCTGTTTTTT
clone size: once; V gene: TRBV9; D gene: TRBD2; J gene: TRBJ2-5; CDR3 protein: CASSAGLAGGPGETQYF; CDR3 DNA: TGTGCCAGCAGCGCCGGACTAGCGGGAGGGCCGGGGGAGACCCAGTACTTC
clone size: -; V gene: TRBV11-2; D gene: -; J gene: TRBJ2-4; CDR3 protein: CASSFELAKNIQYF; CDR3 DNA: TGTGCCAGCAGCTTTGAGCTAGCCAAAAACATTCAGTACTTC
clone size: -; V gene: TRBV28; D gene: -; J gene: TRBJ1-4; CDR3 protein: CASSSQDKGPQNEKLFF; CDR3 DNA: TGTGCCAGCAGTTCTCAGGATAAGGGGCCCCAGAATGAAAAACTGTTTTTT
clone size: -; V gene: TRBV10-3; D gene: -; J gene: TRBJ2-1; CDR3 protein: CAISPGFVRVSSKPANEQFF; CDR3 DNA: TGTGCCATCAGCCCGGGGTTCGTCAGAGTTAGTTCCAAACCGGCAAATGAGCAGTTCTTC
clone size: -; V gene: TRBV30; D gene: -; J gene: TRBJ2-6; CDR3 protein: CAWEAGAGANVLTF; CDR3 DNA: TGTGCCTGGGAAGCAGGGGCCGGGGCCAACGTCCTGACTTTC
clone size: once; V gene: TRBV5-5; D gene: TRBD1; J gene: TRBJ1-2; CDR3 protein: CASSLATGHGYTF; CDR3 DNA: TGTGCCAGCAGCTTGGCGACAGGGCATGGCTACACCTTC
clone size: -; V gene: TRBV4-2; D gene: TRBD1; J gene: TRBJ1-3; CDR3 protein: CASSQPPRDRGYTIYF; CDR3 DNA: TGTGCCAGCAGCCAACCACCCCGGGACAGGGGGTACACCATATATTTT
clone size: -; V gene: TRBV19; D gene: TRBD2; J gene: TRBJ2-5; CDR3 protein: CAASGRPQETQYF; CDR3 DNA: TGTGCCGCTAGCGGGAGGCCTCAAGAGACCCAGTACTTC
clone size: -; V gene: TRBV12-5; D gene: -; J gene: TRBJ1-1; CDR3 protein: CASVLEGGDTEAFF; CDR3 DNA: TGTGCTAGTGTCCTCGAGGGTGGTGACACTGAAGCTTTCTTT
clone size: -; V gene: TRBV5-6; D gene: TRBD1; J gene: TRBJ2-5; CDR3 protein: CASSRTGYQETQYF; CDR3 DNA: TGTGCCAGCAGCAGGACAGGGTACCAAGAGACCCAGTACTTC
clone size: -; V gene: TRBV5-1; D gene: -; J gene: TRBJ2-7; CDR3 protein: CASSNRDPNSYEQYF; CDR3 DNA: TGCGCCAGCAGCAACAGGGACCCTAACTCCTACGAGCAGTACTTC
clone size: -; V gene: TRBV5-1; D gene: -; J gene: TRBJ2-3; CDR3 protein: CASRPMGGSTDTQYF; CDR3 DNA: TGCGCCAGCAGACCCATGGGCGGGAGCACAGATACGCAGTATTTT
clone size: -; V gene: TRBV5-4; D gene: -; J gene: TRBJ1-2; CDR3 protein: CASRRGEVNYGYTF; CDR3 DNA: TGTGCCAGCAGGCGAGGGGAGGTTAACTATGGCTACACCTTC
clone size: -; V gene: TRBV11-3; D gene: TRBD2; J gene: TRBJ2-3; CDR3 protein: CASSLGTSGSSTDTQYF; CDR3 DNA: TGTGCCAGCAGCTTGGGGACTAGCGGGTCTAGCACAGATACGCAGTATTTT